Shown below are 17 T cell receptor beta chains from a single sample sequenced in a study of response to subunit inactivated influenza vaccine. In TCRdb, the RT-PCR reads were re-called with MiXCR into one record per CDR3 protein. Here the sample spans approximately 700,000 distinct CDR3 sequences, less than 20% being singletons. The source material was PBMCs from blood, sampled roughly 13 days after vaccination. These TCRs come from a middle-aged man who received an inactivated influenza vaccine.

The rearrangement joins TRBV18 to TRBJ2-6; D call uncertain. CDR1 is KGHSH and CDR2 is LQKENI in the germline V gene. The CDR3 is 14 amino acids. V lost 3 bases, J lost 2 bases, and 5 bases lay in between. The CDR3 protein is CASSPPPGANVLTF. CDR3 DNA: TGTGCCAGCTCACCTCCTCCTGGGGCCAACGTCCTGACTTTC. The full variable domain, its missing parts supplied by reference TRBV18 and TRBJ2-6, is NAGVMQNPRHLVRRRGQEARLRCSPMKGHSHVYWYRQLPEEGLKFMVYLQKENIIDESGMPKERFSAEFPKEGPSILRIQQVVRGDSAAYFCASSPPPGANVLTFGAGSRLTVL.

The chain joins TRBV9 to TRBJ2-6, with D perhaps assigned TRBD1 or TRBD2 (5 bases each). The germline gives CDR1 SGDLS, CDR2 YYNGEE. Trimming shortened V by 3 bases and J by 4 bases, and 17 bases separated the two germline ends. There are 17 residues in the CDR3. The CDR3 DNA reads as TGTGCCAGCAGCGGGGGACCCGGGCTCACCGGGGCCAACGTCCTGACTTTC. The encoded protein is CASSGGPGLTGANVLTF.

The rearrangement links TRBV15 to TRBJ2-1; D is perhaps TRBD1 or TRBD2 (5 bases each). Germline V lookup: CDR1 LNHNV, CDR2 YYDKDF (reference sequence). This CDR3 has 13 residues. The V end lost 0 bases, the J end lost 6 bases, and 6 bases lay between the germline ends. The CDR3 region is CATSRDGGNEQFF. The CDR3 DNA is TGTGCCACCAGCAGAGATGGGGGCAATGAGCAGTTCTTC.

This clonotype was picked up many times. The J gene is TRBJ2-1, the V gene TRBV27; 7 bases agree with TRBD2. Unmatched junction bases numbered 19, after V lost 5 bases and J lost 9 bases. This CDR3 is 17 amino acids long. The germline V gene encodes CDR1 MNHEY and CDR2 SMNVEV (reference sequence). CDR3 residues: CASSRDGITRELVEQFF. The CDR3 bases are TGTGCCAGCAGTCGGGACGGGATTACGCGGGAGTTGGTTGAGCAGTTCTTC.

A few counts support this clonotype. The chain uses TRBV23-1 and TRBJ2-1; D is uncertain. TRBV23-1 belongs to the ORF category, with a function that is uncertain. V shed 3 bases and J shed 4 bases, with 22 bases lying between them. The CDR3 runs 18 residues. The CDR3 spells CASSQSSVLDYSYNEQFF. CDR3 DNA sequence: TGCGCCAGCAGTCAGTCCTCCGTCCTCGATTACTCATACAATGAGCAGTTCTTC.

This clonotype was picked up many times. CDR3 coding DNA: TGTGCCAGCAGTCCAACTTGGGGGGGCTACGAGCAGTACTTC. Translating it yields CASSPTWGGYEQYF. The rearrangement links TRBV28 to TRBJ2-7; 7 bases match TRBD2. Per germline, CDR1 MDHEN and CDR2 SYDVKM. J gave up 3 bases and V 5 bases, and 7 bases lay outside the gene matches. The CDR3 has 14 amino acids.

This chain links TRBV28 with TRBJ2-5; D is unclear. V lost 5 bases to trimming and J lost 0 bases, with 10 bases between them. Germline CDR1 is MDHEN and CDR2 is SYDVKM. This CDR3 is built from 14 residues. CDR3 region: CASSQTAYQETQYF. CDR3 coding DNA: TGTGCCAGCAGTCAGACTGCCTACCAAGAGACCCAGTACTTC.

This chain connects TRBV15 to TRBJ2-5, with D hard to call. This CDR3 has 13 amino acids. Trimming removed 0 bases from V and 5 bases from J, with 7 bases in between. Germline CDR1 is LNHNV and CDR2 is YYDKDF (reference sequence). CDR3 DNA sequence: TGTGCCACCAGCAGAGATAACTGGGAGACCCAGTACTTC. Residues: CATSRDNWETQYF.

This clonotype was picked up many times. The chain carries TRBV28 and TRBJ2-3; perhaps TRBD2 as D (6 bases). Trimming pared 7 bases from V and 5 bases from J, leaving 25 bases between. In germline, CDR1 is MDHEN, CDR2 SYDVKM. CDR3 length: 17 amino acids. The CDR3 spells CASNRFIGTLEGDTQYF. The CDR3 DNA follows: TGTGCCAGCAACCGATTCATCGGGACTCTGGAGGGAGATACGCAGTATTTT.

This clonotype was counted only a few times. The chain carries TRBV29-1 and TRBJ2-7, with D possibly matching TRBD2 (6 bases). This CDR3 spans 16 amino acids. Germline V lookup: CDR1 SQVTM, CDR2 ANQGSEA. Trimming stripped 6 bases from V and 1 base from J, with 22 bases between. CDR3 sequence (DNA): TGCAGCGTCCACACAGAGGGGCTAGCGACATCCTACGAGCAGTACTTC. It yields the protein CSVHTEGLATSYEQYF.

This clonotype was found a few times. V and J are TRBV12-3 or TRBV12-4 and TRBJ2-4; TRBD1 aligns across 7 bases. The J segment lost 1 base and the V segment lost 5 bases, leaving 11 bases of the junction unmatched. This CDR3 comprises 17 residues. This chain's CDR3 is CASSPPPGRGAKNIQYF. The DNA of the CDR3 is TGTGCCAGCAGTCCCCCCCCGGGCAGGGGGGCCAAAAACATTCAGTACTTC.

This clonotype was detected a few times. The CDR3 nucleotides are TGTGCCAGCAGCTCTAGCGGGAGGCTGATTGAGCAGTTCTTC. Encoded protein: CASSSSGRLIEQFF. This chain connects TRBV11-2 to TRBJ2-1, with 11 bases lining up with TRBD2. The CDR3 runs 14 residues. The V and J ends lost 4 bases and 9 bases, in that order; junction bases with no gene match: 5. The germline V gene encodes CDR1 SGHAT and CDR2 FQNNGV. Drawing the rest from reference TRBV11-2 and TRBJ2-1, the complete variable domain is EAGVAQSPRYKIIEKRQSVAFWCNPISGHATLYWYQQILGQGPKLLIQFQNNGVVDDSQLPKDRFSAERLKGVDSTLKIQPAKLEDSAVYLCASSSSGRLIEQFFGPGTRLTVL.

This clonotype was recorded a few times. The CDR3 region has the DNA TGTGCCAGCAGTGATAAAAGAGAGACCCAGTACTTC. It translates to CASSDKRETQYF. The chain combines TRBV2 with TRBJ2-5; D gene ambiguous. The V and J ends lost 3 bases and 4 bases respectively, with 6 bases between them. CDR1 and CDR2 (germline): SNHLY, FYNNEI. The CDR3 covers 12 residues.

The CDR3 sequence: CASSAQLADPREQYF. CDR3 nucleotide sequence: TGTGCCAGCAGCGCCCAACTAGCGGACCCTAGAGAGCAGTACTTC. The rearrangement links TRBV5-4 to TRBJ2-7; 8 bases are a match to TRBD2. The germline gives CDR1 SGHNT, CDR2 YYREEE (reference sequence). The V segment lost 4 bases and the J segment 7 bases; nucleotides outside the gene matches: 13. CDR3 length: 15 amino acids.

There are a few counts of this clonotype. This chain links TRBV27 with TRBJ2-1; 7 positions agree with TRBD1. Germline lookup yields CDR1 MNHEY and CDR2 SMNVEV (reference sequence). The CDR3 runs to 14 residues. After removal of 7 bases from V and 0 bases from J, the junction contained 3 bases not matched to a gene. The CDR3 loop is CASTRDSSYNEQFF. As DNA, the CDR3 is TGTGCCAGCACCCGGGACAGCTCCTACAATGAGCAGTTCTTC.

The chain employs TRBV14 and TRBJ1-6; a possible D gene is TRBD1 (5 bases). The germline V gene has CDR1 SGHDN and CDR2 FVKESK. The V and J ends lost 0 bases and 14 bases respectively, with 17 bases between them. The CDR3 extends over 15 amino acids. The CDR3 sequence is CASSQDWGGFRSLHF. Here the CDR3 DNA reads TGTGCCAGCAGCCAAGATTGGGGCGGATTCCGGTCCCTCCACTTT.

In its sample, this clonotype was seen once. This rearrangement joins TRBV28 to TRBJ1-3, with 12 bases fitting TRBD1. This CDR3 spans 16 amino acids. J gave up 3 bases and V 8 bases, and 8 bases lay outside the gene matches. Per the germline V gene, CDR1 is MDHEN and CDR2 is SYDVKM. CDR3 bases: TGTGCCAGCGGGACAGGGGGCGCCCAGGATGGAAACACCATATATTTT. It translates to CASGTGGAQDGNTIYF. The whole variable domain, remainder taken from reference TRBV28 and TRBJ1-3, is DVKVTQSSRYLVKRTGEKVFLECVQDMDHENMFWYRQDPGLGLRLIYFSYDVKMKEKGDIPEGYSVSREKKERFSLILESASTNQTSMYLCASGTGGAQDGNTIYFGEGSWLTVV.